A selection of T cell receptor beta chains follows, all from one sample in a study of beta chain features in type 1 diabetes. TCRdb's copy holds only in-frame clones and misses some; the assay was immunoSEQ multiplex PCR. This table has 550,000 to 850,000 clones, 13% appearing once. Sequencing was performed on naive CD4+ T cells from blood. Source of these receptors: a man aged 18 to 35 with type 1 diabetes. Both conserved end residues are part of each CDR3. The D gene is left open where the match is weak. Not all rows give a size; the values are once, few, many and, for expanded clones, a class.

clone size,J gene,V gene,D gene,CDR3 protein,CDR3 DNA
.,TRBJ2-7,TRBV6-5,.,CASSRNRAPYEQYF,TGTGCCAGCAGCCGAAACAGGGCCCCCTACGAGCAGTACTTC
.,TRBJ1-2,TRBV4-1,.,CASSQLQVEVEGYTF,TGCGCCAGCAGCCAATTACAGGTTGAAGTCGAGGGCTACACCTTC
.,TRBJ2-5,TRBV28,.,CASSYPTLQETQYF,TGTGCCAGCAGTTACCCAACACTCCAAGAGACCCAGTACTTC
few,TRBJ2-5,TRBV7-7,.,CASSLVGKETQYF,TGTGCTAGCAGCTTAGTAGGGAAAGAGACCCAGTACTTC
few,TRBJ1-2,TRBV30,.,CASHRGAFYGYTF,TGTGCCTCCCATCGGGGGGCCTTTTATGGCTACACCTTC
.,TRBJ1-1,TRBV4-1,.,CASSQEMGPNTEAFF,TGCGCCAGCAGCCAAGAAATGGGCCCGAACACTGAAGCTTTCTTT
.,TRBJ1-5,TRBV9,TRBD1,CASSVGTGDSNQPQHF,TGTGCCAGCAGCGTGGGGACAGGGGATAGCAATCAGCCCCAGCATTTT
.,TRBJ1-2,TRBV30,.,CAWSGTLDTNYGYTF,TGTGCCTGGAGTGGGACACTGGATACTAACTATGGCTACACCTTC
few,TRBJ2-7,TRBV27,.,CATTGRDGNYEQYF,TGTGCCACCACGGGCCGGGACGGAAACTACGAGCAGTACTTC
.,TRBJ1-6,TRBV15,.,CATSRATARDSPLHF,TGTGCCACCAGCAGAGCAACGGCCCGGGATTCACCCCTCCACTTT